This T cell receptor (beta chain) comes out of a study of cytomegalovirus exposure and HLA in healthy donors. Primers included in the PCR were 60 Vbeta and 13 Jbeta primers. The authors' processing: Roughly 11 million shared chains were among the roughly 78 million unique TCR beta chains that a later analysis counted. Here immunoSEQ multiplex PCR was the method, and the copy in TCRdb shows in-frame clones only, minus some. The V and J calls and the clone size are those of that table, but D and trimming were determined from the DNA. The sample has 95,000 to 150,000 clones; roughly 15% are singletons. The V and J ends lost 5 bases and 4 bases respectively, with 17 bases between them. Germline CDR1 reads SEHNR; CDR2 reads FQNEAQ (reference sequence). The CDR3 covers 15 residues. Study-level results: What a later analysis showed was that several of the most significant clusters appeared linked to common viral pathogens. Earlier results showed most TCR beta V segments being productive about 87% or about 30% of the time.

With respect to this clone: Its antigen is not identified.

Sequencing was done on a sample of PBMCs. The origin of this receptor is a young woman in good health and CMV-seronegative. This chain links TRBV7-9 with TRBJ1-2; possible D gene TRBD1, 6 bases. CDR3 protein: CASSQKTGPFYGYTF. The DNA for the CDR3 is TGTGCCAGCAGCCAGAAGACAGGTCCTTTCTATGGCTACACCTTC.